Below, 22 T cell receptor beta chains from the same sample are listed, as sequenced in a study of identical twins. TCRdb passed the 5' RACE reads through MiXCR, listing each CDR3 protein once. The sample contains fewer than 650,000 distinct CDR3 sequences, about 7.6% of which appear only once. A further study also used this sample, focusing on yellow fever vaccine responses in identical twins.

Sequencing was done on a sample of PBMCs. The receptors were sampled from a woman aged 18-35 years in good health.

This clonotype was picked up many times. This chain's CDR3 is CASSSPGGFITDTQYF. Written as DNA, the CDR3 is TGTGCCAGCAGTTCCCCAGGGGGCTTCATCACAGATACGCAGTATTTT. The chain combines TRBV6-5 with TRBJ2-3; 8 bases line up with TRBD1. Trimming took 4 bases from V and 2 from J; bases not matched to a gene: 8. This CDR3 is built from 16 residues. Looked up from germline, CDR1 is MNHEY and CDR2 is SVGAGI.

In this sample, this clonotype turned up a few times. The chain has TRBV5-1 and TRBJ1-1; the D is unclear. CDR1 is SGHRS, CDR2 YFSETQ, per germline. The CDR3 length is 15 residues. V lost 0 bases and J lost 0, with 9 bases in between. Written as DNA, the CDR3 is TGCGCCAGCAGCTTGGCGGACCGACTGAACACTGAAGCTTTCTTT. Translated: CASSLADRLNTEAFF. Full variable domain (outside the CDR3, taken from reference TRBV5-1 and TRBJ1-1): KAGVTQTPRYLIKTRGQQVTLSCSPISGHRSVSWYQQTPGQGLQFLFEYFSETQRNKGNFPGRFSGRQFSNSRSEMNVSTLELGDSALYLCASSLADRLNTEAFFGQGTRLTVV.

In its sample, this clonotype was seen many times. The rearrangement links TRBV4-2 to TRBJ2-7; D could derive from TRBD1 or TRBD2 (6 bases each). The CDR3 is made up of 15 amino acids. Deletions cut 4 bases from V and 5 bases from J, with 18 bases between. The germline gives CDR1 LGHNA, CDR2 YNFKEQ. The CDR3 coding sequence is TGTGCCAGCAGCCTCCAGGGGACGCGCGGGAACGAGCAGTACTTC. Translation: CASSLQGTRGNEQYF.

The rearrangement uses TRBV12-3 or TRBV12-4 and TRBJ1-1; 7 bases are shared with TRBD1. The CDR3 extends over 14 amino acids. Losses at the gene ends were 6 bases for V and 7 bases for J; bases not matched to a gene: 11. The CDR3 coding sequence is TGTGCCAGCAGCGTCCAGGGGGGGACCCTTGAAGCTTTCTTT. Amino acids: CASSVQGGTLEAFF.

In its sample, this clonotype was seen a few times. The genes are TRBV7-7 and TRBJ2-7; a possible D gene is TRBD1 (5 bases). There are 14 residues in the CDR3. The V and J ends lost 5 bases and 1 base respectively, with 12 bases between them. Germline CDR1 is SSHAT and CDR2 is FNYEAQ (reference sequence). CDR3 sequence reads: CASSRDRRSYEQYV. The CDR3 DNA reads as TGTGCCAGCAGCCGAGACAGACGGTCCTACGAGCAGTACGTC.

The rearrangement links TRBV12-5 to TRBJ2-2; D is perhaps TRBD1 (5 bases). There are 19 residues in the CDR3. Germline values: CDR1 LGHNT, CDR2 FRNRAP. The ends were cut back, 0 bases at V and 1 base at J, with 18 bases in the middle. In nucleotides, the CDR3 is TGTGCTAGTGGTTTGGTACAAAAACAAGGGGTATTGAACACCGGGGAGCTGTTTTTT. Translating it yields CASGLVQKQGVLNTGELFF. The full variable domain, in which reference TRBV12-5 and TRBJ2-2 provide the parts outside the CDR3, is DARVTQTPRHKVTEMGQEVTMRCQPILGHNTVFWYRQTMMQGLELLAYFRNRAPLDDSGMPKDRFSAEMPDATLATLKIQPSEPRDSAVYFCASGLVQKQGVLNTGELFFGEGSRLTVL.

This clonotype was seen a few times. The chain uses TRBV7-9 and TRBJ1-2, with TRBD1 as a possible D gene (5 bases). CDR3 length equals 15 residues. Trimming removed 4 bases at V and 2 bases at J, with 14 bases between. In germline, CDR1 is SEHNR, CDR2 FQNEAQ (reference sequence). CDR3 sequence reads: CASSSRQLANYGYTF. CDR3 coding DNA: TGTGCCAGCAGCTCACGACAGTTGGCAAACTATGGCTACACCTTC.

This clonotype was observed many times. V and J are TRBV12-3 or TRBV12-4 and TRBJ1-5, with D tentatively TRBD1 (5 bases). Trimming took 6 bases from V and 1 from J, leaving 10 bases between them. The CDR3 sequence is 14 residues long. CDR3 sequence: CASSSTGSNQPQHF. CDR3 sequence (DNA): TGTGCCAGCAGCTCCACAGGAAGCAATCAGCCCCAGCATTTT.

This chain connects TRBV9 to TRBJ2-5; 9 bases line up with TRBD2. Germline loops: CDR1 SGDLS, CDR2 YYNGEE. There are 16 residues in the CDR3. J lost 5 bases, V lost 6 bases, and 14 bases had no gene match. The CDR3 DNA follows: TGTGCCAGCACCTCACGGGGCGGGAGGGCCGGTGAGACCCAGTACTTC. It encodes CASTSRGGRAGETQYF.

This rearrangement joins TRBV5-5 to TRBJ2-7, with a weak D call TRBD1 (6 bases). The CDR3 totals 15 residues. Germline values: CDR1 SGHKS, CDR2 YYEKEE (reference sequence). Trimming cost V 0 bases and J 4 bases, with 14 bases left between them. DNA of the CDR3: TGTGCCAGCAGCTTGGAGTGGTCAGGGGTTTACGAGCAGTACGTC. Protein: CASSLEWSGVYEQYV.

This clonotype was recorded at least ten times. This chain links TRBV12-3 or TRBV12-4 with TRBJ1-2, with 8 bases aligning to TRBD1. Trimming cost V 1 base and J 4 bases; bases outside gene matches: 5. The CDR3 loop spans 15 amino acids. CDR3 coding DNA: TGTGCCAGCAGTTTAGATCCGACAGGGGCCTATGGCTACACCTTC. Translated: CASSLDPTGAYGYTF.

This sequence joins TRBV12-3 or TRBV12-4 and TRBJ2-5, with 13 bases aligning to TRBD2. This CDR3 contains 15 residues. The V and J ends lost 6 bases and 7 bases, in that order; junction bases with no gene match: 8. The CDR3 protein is CASRAGTSGAGTQYF. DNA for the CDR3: TGTGCCAGCAGAGCCGGGACTAGCGGGGCGGGGACCCAGTACTTC.

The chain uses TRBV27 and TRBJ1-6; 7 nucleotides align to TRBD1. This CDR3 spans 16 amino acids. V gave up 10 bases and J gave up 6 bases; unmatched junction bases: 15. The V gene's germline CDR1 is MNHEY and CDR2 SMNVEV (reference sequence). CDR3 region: CATAKGTVKVNSPLHF. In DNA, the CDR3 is TGTGCCACCGCTAAGGGGACAGTTAAAGTTAATTCACCCCTCCACTTT.

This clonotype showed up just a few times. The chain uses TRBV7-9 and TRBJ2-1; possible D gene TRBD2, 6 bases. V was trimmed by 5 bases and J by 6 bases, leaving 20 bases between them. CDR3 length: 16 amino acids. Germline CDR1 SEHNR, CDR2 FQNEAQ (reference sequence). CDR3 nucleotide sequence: TGTGCCAGCAGCCCCCCGTGGGGAGGAAACCTCAATGAGCAGTTCTTC. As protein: CASSPPWGGNLNEQFF.

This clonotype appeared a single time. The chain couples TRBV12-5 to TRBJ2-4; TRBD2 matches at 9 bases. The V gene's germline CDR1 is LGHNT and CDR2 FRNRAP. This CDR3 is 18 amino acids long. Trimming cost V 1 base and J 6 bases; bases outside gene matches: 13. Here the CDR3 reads CASGLAPETSGNLNIQYF. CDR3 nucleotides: TGTGCTAGTGGTTTGGCCCCCGAGACTAGCGGAAACCTAAACATTCAGTACTTC.

The CDR3 coding sequence is TGTGCCAGCAGTTCCGCGGGGGGGAGCTCCTACAATGAGCAGTTCTTC. Its translation: CASSSAGGSSYNEQFF. J is TRBJ2-1 and V is TRBV12-3 or TRBV12-4; 9 bases are shared with TRBD2. The trim removed 4 bases at V and 0 bases at J, leaving 4 bases unmatched. This CDR3 contains 16 residues.

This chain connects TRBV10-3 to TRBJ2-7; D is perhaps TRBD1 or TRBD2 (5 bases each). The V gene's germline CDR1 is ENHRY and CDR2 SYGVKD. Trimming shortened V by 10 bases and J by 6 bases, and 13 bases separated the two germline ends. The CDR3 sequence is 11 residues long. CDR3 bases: TGTGCCACCATGGGGACGGCCGAGCAGTACTTC. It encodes CATMGTAEQYF.

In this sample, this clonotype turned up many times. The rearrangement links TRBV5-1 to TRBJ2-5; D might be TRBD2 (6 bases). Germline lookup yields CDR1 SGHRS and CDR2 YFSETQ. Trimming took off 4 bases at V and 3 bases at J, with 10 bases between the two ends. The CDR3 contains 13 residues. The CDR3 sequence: CASSGGIEETQYF. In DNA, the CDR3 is TGCGCCAGCAGCGGGGGGATCGAAGAGACCCAGTACTTC.

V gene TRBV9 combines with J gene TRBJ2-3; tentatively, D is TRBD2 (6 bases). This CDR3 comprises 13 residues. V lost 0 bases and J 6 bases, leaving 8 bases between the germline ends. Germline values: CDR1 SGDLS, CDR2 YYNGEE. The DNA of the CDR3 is TGTGCCAGCAGCGTAGACGGGAGCGATACGCAGTATTTT. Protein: CASSVDGSDTQYF.

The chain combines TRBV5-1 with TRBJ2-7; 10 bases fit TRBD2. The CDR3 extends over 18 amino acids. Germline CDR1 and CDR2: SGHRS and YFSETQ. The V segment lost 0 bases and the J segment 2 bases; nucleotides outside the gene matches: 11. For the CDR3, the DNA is TGCGCCAGCAGCTTGGATGGGCTAGCGGGAGACGATACCTACGAGCAGTACTTC. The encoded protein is CASSLDGLAGDDTYEQYF.

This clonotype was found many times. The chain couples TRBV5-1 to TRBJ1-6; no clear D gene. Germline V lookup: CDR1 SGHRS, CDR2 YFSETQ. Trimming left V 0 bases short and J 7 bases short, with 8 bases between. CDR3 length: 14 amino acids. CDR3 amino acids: CASSLEGRNSPLHF. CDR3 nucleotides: TGCGCCAGCAGCTTGGAGGGTCGGAATTCACCCCTCCACTTT. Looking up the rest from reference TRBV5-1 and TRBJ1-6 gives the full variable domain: KAGVTQTPRYLIKTRGQQVTLSCSPISGHRSVSWYQQTPGQGLQFLFEYFSETQRNKGNFPGRFSGRQFSNSRSEMNVSTLELGDSALYLCASSLEGRNSPLHFGNGTRLTVT.

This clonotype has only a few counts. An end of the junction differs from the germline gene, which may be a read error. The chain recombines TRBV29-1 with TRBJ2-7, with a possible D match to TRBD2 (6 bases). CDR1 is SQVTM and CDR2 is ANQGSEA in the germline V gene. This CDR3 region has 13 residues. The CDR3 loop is CSVGGAANYEQYF. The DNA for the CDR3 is TGCAGCGTCGGCGGGGCCGCTAACTACGAGCAGTACTTT.